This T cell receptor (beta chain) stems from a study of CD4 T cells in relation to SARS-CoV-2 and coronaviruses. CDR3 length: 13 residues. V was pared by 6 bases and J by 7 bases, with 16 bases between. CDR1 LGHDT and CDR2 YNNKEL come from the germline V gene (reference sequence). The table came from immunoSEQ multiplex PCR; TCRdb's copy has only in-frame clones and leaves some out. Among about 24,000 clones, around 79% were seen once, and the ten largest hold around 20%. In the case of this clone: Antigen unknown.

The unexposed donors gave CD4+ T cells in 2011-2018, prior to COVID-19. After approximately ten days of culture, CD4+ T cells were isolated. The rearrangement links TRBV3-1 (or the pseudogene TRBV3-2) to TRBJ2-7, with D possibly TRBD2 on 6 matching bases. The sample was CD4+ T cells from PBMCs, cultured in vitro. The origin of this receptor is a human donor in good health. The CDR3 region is CASSLSQAGEQYF. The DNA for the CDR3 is TGTGCCAGCAGTCTCTCCCAGGCGGGGGAGCAGTACTTC.